The 6 T cell receptor beta chains presented below share a single source sample, sequenced in a study of blood T cell repertoires in COVID-19. Here immunoSEQ multiplex PCR was the method, and the copy in TCRdb shows in-frame clones only, minus some. This sample has tens of thousands of clones; about 89% occur once, and the top ten carry 5% to 6.5%. The sample consisted of peripheral blood. These receptors were obtained from a man aged 50-60 years with active COVID-19.

The chain employs TRBV4-1 and TRBJ2-5; D remains unclear. This CDR3 has 15 amino acids. Trimming took off 3 bases at V and 1 base at J, with 12 bases between the two ends. CDR1 MGHRA and CDR2 YSYEKL come from the germline V gene. The CDR3 region has the DNA TGCGCCAGCAGCCAGATCCCTAGGAGCCAAGAGACCCAGTACTTC. Translating it yields CASSQIPRSQETQYF.

This chain uses TRBV7-3 with TRBJ1-6, with a possible D match to TRBD1 (5 bases). The germline V gene encodes CDR1 SGHTA and CDR2 FQGTGA. The CDR3 is 13 amino acids. The ends were cut back, 1 base at V and 10 bases at J, with 8 bases in the middle. The CDR3 spells CASSLSRGSPLHF. The CDR3 region has the DNA TGTGCCAGCAGCTTAAGTCGGGGGTCACCCCTCCACTTT.

This clone was seen only a few times. The chain employs TRBV7-8 and TRBJ2-1; D not certain. V lost 2 bases, J lost 8 bases, and 19 bases lay in between. The CDR3 covers 16 residues. Looked up from germline, CDR1 is SGHVS and CDR2 is FQNEAQ. The CDR3 reads CASSLSPLPIYDEQFF. CDR3 sequence (DNA): TGTGCCAGCAGCTTATCTCCACTACCAATATATGATGAGCAGTTCTTC.

The chain recombines TRBV7-9 with TRBJ2-3, with 9 positions matching TRBD1. Germline V lookup: CDR1 SEHNR, CDR2 FQNEAQ (reference sequence). The CDR3 is 15 amino acids. V gave up 5 bases and J gave up 6 bases; unmatched junction bases: 9. The CDR3 loop is CASSLRDREVDTQYF. Written as DNA, the CDR3 is TGTGCCAGCAGCCTCCGGGACAGGGAGGTTGATACGCAGTATTTT.

The V and J genes are TRBV7-9 and TRBJ2-1; 8 nucleotides align to TRBD2. Germline-derived CDR1 and CDR2 are SEHNR and FQNEAQ (reference sequence). The J segment lost 7 bases and the V segment lost 3 bases, leaving 5 bases of the junction unmatched. There are 14 residues in the CDR3. CDR3 nucleotides: TGTGCCAGCAGCTTCAGCGGGAGTGGTAATGAGCAGTTCTTC. Its protein is CASSFSGSGNEQFF.

The rearrangement uses TRBV9 and TRBJ2-5, with TRBD2 identical over 9 bases. The CDR3 contains 15 residues. The V and J ends lost 5 bases and 4 bases, in that order; junction bases with no gene match: 9. Germline CDR1 reads SGDLS; CDR2 reads YYNGEE. This CDR3 reads CASSPGGRASETQYF. CDR3 coding DNA: TGTGCCAGCAGTCCCGGCGGGAGGGCCTCAGAGACCCAGTACTTC. Full variable domain (outside the CDR3, taken from reference TRBV9 and TRBJ2-5): DSGVTQTPKHLITATGQRVTLRCSPRSGDLSVYWYQQSLDQGLQFLIQYYNGEERAKGNILERFSAQQFPDLHSELNLSSLELGDSALYFCASSPGGRASETQYFGPGTRLLVL.